The following is a TCR beta chain sequence with its context. Methods used by the authors: Amplification from reference gene primers served as the basis for estimated nucleated cell counts. Produced via immunoSEQ multiplex PCR; TCRdb's table is partial and in-frame only. V and J calls plus clone size are reproduced from that table; the DNA served to infer D and trimming. The sample holds approximately 98,000 clones, 65% to 80% seen once. This CDR3 region has 15 residues. Deletions cut 5 bases from V and 0 bases from J, with 13 bases between. Germline loops: CDR1 SEHNR, CDR2 FQNEAQ (reference sequence). The source of the sample is a study of blood T cell repertoires in COVID-19. Study-level background: PBMCs, B-cell-depleted T cells, or T cells were the source of the cDNA or gDNA that made up the material.

The rearrangement uses TRBV7-9 and TRBJ1-1; tentatively, D is TRBD1 (6 bases). The receptor was derived from a woman in her thirties or forties with acute or convalescent COVID-19. The sequenced material came from peripheral blood. This CDR3 reads CASSPWTAMNTEAFF. For the CDR3, the DNA is TGTGCCAGCAGCCCTTGGACAGCGATGAACACTGAAGCTTTCTTT.